The T cell receptor beta chain described here comes from a study of CXCR3-negative and CXCR3-positive naive CD8 T cells. As for the study in general: The dataset comprises 110 million to 150 million TRB reads in total, with about 1.5 +/- 0.3 million reads per library.

Remarks on this clonotype: Its antigen is unidentified.

The CDR3 runs 16 residues. CDR1 and CDR2 (germline): SEHNR, FQNEAQ (reference sequence). The authors prepared UMI-labeled TRB cDNA libraries by 5' RACE. TCRdb reanalyzed the 5' RACE reads, giving one entry per CDR3 protein sequence and no DNA. This sample contains roughly 65,000 distinct CDR3 sequences. Study-level points and caveats: Comparison of naive CXCR3-negative and CXCR3-positive cells revealed similar TRBV-TRBJ usage, while memory cells differed. Researchers report CXCR3 expression partially decreased after cryopreservation, with fresh PBMCs used in most assays. CXCR3-positive naive cells had more hydrophobic TRB CDR3s than CXCR3-negative naive cells.

Naive CD8+ T cells carried a CD45RO-CCR7+CD27+CD95- phenotype. Material: naive CXCR3+ CD8+ T cells from blood. Subset of the sample: CD45RO-CCR7+CD27+CD95- naive CD8+ T cells expressing CXCR3 (TNR3+). This chain joins TRBV7-9 and TRBJ1-1; TCRdb's D call of TRBD1 is untestable without DNA. The receptor was derived from a human donor in good health. Some clones in this sample may be carry-over from other donors' samples. CDR3: CASSPGTGYWGTEAFF.